The rows below give T cell receptor beta chains drawn from one sample of a study of Tregs in tolerant kidney transplant recipients. Sequenced by immunoSEQ multiplex PCR; TCRdb stores in-frame clones only, minus some. Of 75,000 to 95,000 clones in the sample, approximately 92% were seen once. The sequencing input was CD8+ T cells from blood. These TCRs come from a human donor in good health. Each CDR3 is given with its conserved first and last residue.

-,TRBV27,13,CASSLSPGYEQYF
TRBJ2-3,TRBV13,16,CASSPPLGQYTDTQYF
TRBJ2-7,TRBV2,12,CASRGTSYEQYF
TRBJ2-7,TRBV10-2,14,CASSGRDRGYEQYF
TRBJ2-1,TRBV2,15,CASSGSQGVYNEQFF
TRBJ2-1,TRBV6-5,13,CASSFDSYNEQFF
TRBJ1-2,TRBV5-4,12,CASSLGGEGYTF
TRBJ2-2,TRBV9,15,CASSKAGPNTGELFF
TRBJ2-7,TRBV4-1,14,CASSHSYGSYEQYF
TRBJ1-1,TRBV2,12,CASSEAYPEAFF
TRBJ2-1,TRBV6-5,15,CASSRDRVTYNEQFF
TRBJ2-2,TRBV6-1,13,CASSGHEGGELFF
TRBJ1-4,TRBV5-4,15,CASSLDGGEGEKLFF
TRBJ2-7,TRBV27,15,CASSLYPGDPYEQYF
TRBJ2-7,TRBV7-9,12,CASSLTGLEQYF
TRBJ1-2,TRBV4-2,15,CASSQDNPQVHGYTF
TRBJ2-7,TRBV19,15,CASTPSGASSYEQYF
TRBJ1-2,TRBV7-9,15,CASSPEDRAGYGYTF
TRBJ2-5,TRBV13,16,CASSPLSDSFQETQYF
TRBJ1-4,TRBV9,14,CASSVGLINEKLFF
TRBJ1-1,TRBV5-1,17,CASSLKLVSFVNTEAFF
TRBJ2-2,TRBV5-1,15,CASRTDRENTGELFF